This record covers a single TCR beta chain. Its antigen is unidentified. Assay used: immunoSEQ multiplex PCR; TCRdb lists only in-frame clones, some missing. The sample includes approximately 500,000 clones, 70% to 90% of them seen just once. As for treatment: around 19 received Ad26.COV2.S at low or high dose, single or two shots; about 5 received placebo; per-sample allocation not given. Repertoires come from day 63 after the first vaccine or placebo injection. Germline V gene data show CDR1 as MNHNY and CDR2 as SVGAGI (reference sequence). The CDR3 has 15 residues. The V end was cut by 0 bases, the J end by 1 base, with 9 bases between. The data belong to a study of Ad26.COV2.S vaccination and SARS-CoV-2 variants. Study-wide context: By the intramuscular route, Ad26.COV2.S was given once, or twice 56 days apart. Study-wide results and caveats: Similar non-spike TCR breadth was seen in vaccine and placebo recipients.

The source of this sequence is a person between 18 and 60 years old who received the Ad26.COV2.S COVID-19 vaccine or a placebo. The gene calls are TRBV6-6 and TRBJ1-2, with D unclear. The sequenced sample was peripheral blood, obtained in a trial of Ad26.COV2.S vaccine versus placebo. CDR3 protein: CASSYSSALNYGYTF. Written as DNA, the CDR3 is TGTGCCAGCAGTTACTCGTCGGCGCTTAACTATGGCTACACCTTC.